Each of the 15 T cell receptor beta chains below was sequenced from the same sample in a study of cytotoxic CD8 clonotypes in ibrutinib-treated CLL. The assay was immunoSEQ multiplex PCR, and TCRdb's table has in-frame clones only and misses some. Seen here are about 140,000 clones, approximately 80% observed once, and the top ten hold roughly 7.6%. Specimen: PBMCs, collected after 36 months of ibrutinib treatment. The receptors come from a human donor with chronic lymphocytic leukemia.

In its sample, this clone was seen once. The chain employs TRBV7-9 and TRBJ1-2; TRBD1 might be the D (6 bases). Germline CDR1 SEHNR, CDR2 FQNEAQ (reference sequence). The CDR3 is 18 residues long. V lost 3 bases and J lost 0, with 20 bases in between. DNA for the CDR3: TGTGCCAGCAGCTTTGACGGGACACTTCTACCCTCTAACTATGGCTACACCTTC. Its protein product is CASSFDGTLLPSNYGYTF.

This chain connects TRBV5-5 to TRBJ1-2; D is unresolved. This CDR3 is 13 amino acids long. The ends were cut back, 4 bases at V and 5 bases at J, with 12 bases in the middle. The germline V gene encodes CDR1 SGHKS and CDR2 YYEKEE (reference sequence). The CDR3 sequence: CASSQSTGYGYTF. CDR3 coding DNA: TGTGCCAGCAGCCAATCGACGGGATATGGCTACACCTTC. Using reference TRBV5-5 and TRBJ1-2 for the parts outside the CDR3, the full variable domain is DAGVTQSPTHLIKTRGQQVTLRCSPISGHKSVSWYQQVLGQGPQFIFQYYEKEERGRGNFPDRFSARQFPNYSSELNVNALLLGDSALYLCASSQSTGYGYTFGSGTRLTVV.

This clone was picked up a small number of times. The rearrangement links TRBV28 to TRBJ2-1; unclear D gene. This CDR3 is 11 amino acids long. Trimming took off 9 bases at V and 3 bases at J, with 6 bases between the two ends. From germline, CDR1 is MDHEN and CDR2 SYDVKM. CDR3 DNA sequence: TGTGCCAGTACACTCTACAATGAGCAGTTCTTC. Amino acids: CASTLYNEQFF.

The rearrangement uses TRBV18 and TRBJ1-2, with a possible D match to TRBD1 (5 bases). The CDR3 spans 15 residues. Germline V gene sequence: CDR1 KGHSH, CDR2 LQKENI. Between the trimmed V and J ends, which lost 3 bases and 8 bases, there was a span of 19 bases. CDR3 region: CASSPASGTGKGYTF. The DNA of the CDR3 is TGTGCCAGCTCACCGGCCTCCGGGACTGGTAAAGGCTACACCTTC.

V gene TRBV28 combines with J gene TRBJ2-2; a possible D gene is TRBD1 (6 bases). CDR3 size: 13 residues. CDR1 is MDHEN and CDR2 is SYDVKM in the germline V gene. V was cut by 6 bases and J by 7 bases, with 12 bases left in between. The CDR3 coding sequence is TGTGCCAGCAGAACAGGGAACGGCGGGGAGCTGTTTTTT. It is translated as CASRTGNGGELFF.

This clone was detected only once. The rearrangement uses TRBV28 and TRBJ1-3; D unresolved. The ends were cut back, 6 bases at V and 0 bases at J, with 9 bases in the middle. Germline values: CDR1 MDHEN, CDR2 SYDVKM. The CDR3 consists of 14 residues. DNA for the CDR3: TGTGCCAGCAGCCCACCCGGCTCTGGAAACACCATATATTTT. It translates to CASSPPGSGNTIYF.

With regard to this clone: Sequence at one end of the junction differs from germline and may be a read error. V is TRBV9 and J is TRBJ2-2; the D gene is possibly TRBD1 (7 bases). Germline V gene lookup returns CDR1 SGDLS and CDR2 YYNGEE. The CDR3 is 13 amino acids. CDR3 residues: CATSRGDFGELFF. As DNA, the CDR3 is TGTGCCACCAGCAGGGGGGATTTCGGGGAGCTGTTTTTT.

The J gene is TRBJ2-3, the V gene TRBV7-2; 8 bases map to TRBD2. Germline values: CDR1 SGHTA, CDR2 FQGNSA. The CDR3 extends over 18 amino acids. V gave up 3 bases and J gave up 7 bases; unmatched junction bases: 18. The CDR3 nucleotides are TGTGCCAGCAGCTTCGTTCATTCTCTCAGCGGGGGTATTAATACGCAGTATTTT. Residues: CASSFVHSLSGGINTQYF.

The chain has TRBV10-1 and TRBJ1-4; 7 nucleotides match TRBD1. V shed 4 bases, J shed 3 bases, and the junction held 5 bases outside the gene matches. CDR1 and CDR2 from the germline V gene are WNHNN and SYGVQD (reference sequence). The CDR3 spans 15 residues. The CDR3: CASSGRDSPNEKLFF. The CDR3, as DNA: TGCGCCAGCAGTGGAAGGGACAGTCCTAATGAAAAACTGTTTTTT.

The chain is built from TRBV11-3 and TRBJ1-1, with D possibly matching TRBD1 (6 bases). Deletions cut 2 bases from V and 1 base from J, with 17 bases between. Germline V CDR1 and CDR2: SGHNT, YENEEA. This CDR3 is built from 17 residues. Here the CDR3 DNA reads TGTGCCAGCAGCTTAAACTCCGTCGGACAGCCGAACACTGAAGCTTTCTTT. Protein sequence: CASSLNSVGQPNTEAFF.

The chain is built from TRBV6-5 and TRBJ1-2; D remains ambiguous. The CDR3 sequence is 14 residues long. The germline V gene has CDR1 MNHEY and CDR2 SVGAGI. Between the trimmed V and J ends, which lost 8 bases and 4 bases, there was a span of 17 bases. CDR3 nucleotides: TGTGCCAGCGAGGGCCCCGCTCGGCCCTATGGCTACACCTTC. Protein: CASEGPARPYGYTF.

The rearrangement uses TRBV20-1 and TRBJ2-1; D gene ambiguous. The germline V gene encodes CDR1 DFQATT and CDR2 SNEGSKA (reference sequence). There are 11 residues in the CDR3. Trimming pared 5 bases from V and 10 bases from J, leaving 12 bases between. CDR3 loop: CSAPGPREQFF. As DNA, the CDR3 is TGCAGTGCTCCGGGCCCACGAGAGCAGTTCTTC.

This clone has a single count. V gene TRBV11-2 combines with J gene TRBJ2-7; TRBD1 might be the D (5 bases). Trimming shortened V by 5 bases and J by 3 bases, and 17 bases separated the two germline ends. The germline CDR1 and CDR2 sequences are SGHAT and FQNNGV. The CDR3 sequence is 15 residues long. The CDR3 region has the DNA TGTGCCAGCAGCGTAAGGGGCAGAAGTCACTACGAGCAGTACTTC. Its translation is CASSVRGRSHYEQYF.

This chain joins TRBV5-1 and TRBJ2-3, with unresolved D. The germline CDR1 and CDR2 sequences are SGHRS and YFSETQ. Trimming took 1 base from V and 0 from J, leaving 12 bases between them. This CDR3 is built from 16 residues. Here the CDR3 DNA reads TGCGCCAGCAGCTTGTTTGATCTAGTGAGCACAGATACGCAGTATTTT. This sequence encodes CASSLFDLVSTDTQYF.

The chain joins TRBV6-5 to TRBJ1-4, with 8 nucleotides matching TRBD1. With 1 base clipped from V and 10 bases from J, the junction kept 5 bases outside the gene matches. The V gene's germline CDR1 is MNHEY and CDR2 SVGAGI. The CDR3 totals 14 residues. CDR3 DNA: TGTGCCAGCAGTTACTTCCAGGGGGCCGGAAAACTGTTTTTT. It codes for CASSYFQGAGKLFF.